The clone carrying this T cell receptor (beta chain) was found a few times. Antigen unknown. The sample comes from a study of blood T cells in healthy people across ages. Primed by a sample-barcoded 5' primer and a J-beta primer mix, a second PCR proceeded for 7 to 11 cycles. Each cDNA molecule carried a tag from a template-switch adaptor that contained 12 random nucleotides. One entry per CDR3 protein results from TCRdb running MiXCR on the 5' RACE reads. Among approximately 800,000 distinct CDR3 sequences listed, 53% were seen once. Study findings and constraints: Greater diversity and more naive CD4+ cells were seen in long-lived donors than in aged donors.

The germline V and J ends were trimmed by 3 bases and 9 bases, with 6 bases remaining between them. The CDR3 length is 10 residues. Germline-derived CDR1 and CDR2 are DFQATT and SNEGSKA (reference sequence). Sequenced material: blood. This chain links TRBV20-1 with TRBJ2-1; the D is unclear. The clonotype comes from an elderly man in good health. Written as DNA, the CDR3 is TGCAGTGCTAGCATCGTTGAGCAGTTCTTC. It translates to CSASIVEQFF.